The source of this T cell receptor (beta chain) is a study of Ad26.COV2.S vaccination and SARS-CoV-2 variants. Treatment specified: around 19 received Ad26.COV2.S at low or high dose, single or two shots; five or six received placebo; per-sample allocation not given. Each sample was drawn 63 days after the first injection (of vaccine or placebo). Assay: immunoSEQ multiplex PCR; the TCRdb copy retains only in-frame clones and omits some. The sample yields around 300,000 clones, 80% to 90% seen once. V was pared by 1 base and J by 3 bases, with 9 bases between. The CDR3 covers 14 residues. The germline CDR1 and CDR2 sequences are SGHNT and YYREEE (reference sequence).

The sequence came from a person aged 18-60 years who received the Ad26.COV2.S COVID-19 vaccine or a placebo. The input for sequencing was peripheral blood, taken in a trial of Ad26.COV2.S vaccine versus placebo. The chain has TRBV5-4 and TRBJ2-3, with D possibly matching TRBD1 (6 bases). The CDR3 bases are TGTGCCAGCAGCTTGCCACAGGGAACAGATACGCAGTATTTT. Its translation is CASSLPQGTDTQYF.